This T cell receptor (beta chain) comes out of a study of T cells in Graves' hyperthyroidism and ophthalmopathy. Study-wide results and caveats: In validation, the model predicted ophthalmopathy. These predictions came a median about 6.2 months before onset.

This clonotype appeared many times. Antigen: not known. With a duration under 2 months, the hyperthyroidism was newly diagnosed in patients aged 18 to 65. The blood sample dates from first hyperthyroidism diagnosis, preceding any ophthalmopathy symptoms. Amplified TCR beta CDR3 regions came from RNA transcripts. Primed by the HTBI set, a first-round RT-PCR was run on the TCR CDR3. TCRdb used MiXCR to reprocess the multiplex PCR reads, holding one entry per CDR3 protein. Here the sample spans 300,000 to 450,000 distinct CDR3 sequences, approximately 13% being singletons. The clonotype comes from a man aged 25 to 40 with Graves' hyperthyroidism that later progressed to Graves' ophthalmopathy. Material: blood.

CDR3 sequence (DNA): TGTGCCAGCAGCCTGGGGATAGCGTCTGATACGCAGTATTTT. This translates into CASSLGIASDTQYF. This rearrangement joins TRBV7-6 to TRBJ2-3; D possibly corresponds to TRBD2 (5 bases). Trimming cost V 5 bases and J 6 bases, with 15 bases left between them. The CDR3 has 14 residues. Germline CDR1 and CDR2: SGHVS and FNYEAQ.